This T cell receptor beta chain came from a study of T cell responses to AZD1222 COVID-19 vaccine. In germline, CDR1 is LNHDA, CDR2 SQIVND (reference sequence). CDR3 length: 14 amino acids. Trimming stripped 5 bases from V and 4 bases from J, with 14 bases between. The protocol was immunoSEQ multiplex PCR, while the TCRdb copy is restricted to in-frame clones and leaves out a portion. Here the sample spans more than 150,000 clones, over 90% being singletons. On this clone: The antigen remains unidentified.

General study results and limits: Distributed over spike, vaccine-associated CD4 TCRs predominated at 160-218 and 743-854. The donors showed a predominance of white British ancestry and of females, with possible underestimation of clonal diversity.

The TCR sequence derives from an adult who received the AZD1222 COVID-19 vaccine. J is TRBJ2-5 and V is TRBV19; D is unclear. The material sequenced was peripheral blood, taken 28 days after the second AZD1222 dose. This CDR3 reads CASSPSRFSETQYF. The DNA of the CDR3 is TGTGCCAGTAGTCCGAGCCGCTTTTCAGAGACCCAGTACTTC.